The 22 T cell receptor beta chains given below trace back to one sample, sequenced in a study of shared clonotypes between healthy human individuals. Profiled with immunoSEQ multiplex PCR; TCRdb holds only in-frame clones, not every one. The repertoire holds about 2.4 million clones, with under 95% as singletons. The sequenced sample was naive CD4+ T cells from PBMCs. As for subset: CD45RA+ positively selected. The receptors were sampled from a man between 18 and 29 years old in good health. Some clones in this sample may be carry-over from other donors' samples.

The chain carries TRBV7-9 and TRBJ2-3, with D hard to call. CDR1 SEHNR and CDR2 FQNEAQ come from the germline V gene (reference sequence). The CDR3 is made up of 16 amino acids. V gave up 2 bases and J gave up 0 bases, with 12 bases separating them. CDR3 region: CASSLLWVESTDTQYF. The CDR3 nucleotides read TGTGCCAGCAGCTTACTTTGGGTAGAAAGCACAGATACGCAGTATTTT. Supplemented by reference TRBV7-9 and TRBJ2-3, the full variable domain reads DTGVSQNPRHKITKRGQNVTFRCDPISEHNRLYWYRQTLGQGPEFLTYFQNEAQLEKSRLLSDRFSAERPKGSFSTLEIQRTEQGDSAMYLCASSLLWVESTDTQYFGPGTRLTVL.

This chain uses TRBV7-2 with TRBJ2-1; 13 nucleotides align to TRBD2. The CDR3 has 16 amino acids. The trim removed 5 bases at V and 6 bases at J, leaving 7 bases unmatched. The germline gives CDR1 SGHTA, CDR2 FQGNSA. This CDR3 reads CASSRGLAGALNEQFF. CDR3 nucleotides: TGTGCCAGCAGCCGTGGACTAGCGGGAGCCCTCAATGAGCAGTTCTTC.

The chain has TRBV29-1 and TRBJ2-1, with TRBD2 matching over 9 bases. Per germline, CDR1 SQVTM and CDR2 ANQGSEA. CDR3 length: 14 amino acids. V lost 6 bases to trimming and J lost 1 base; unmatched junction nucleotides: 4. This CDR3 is CSVDSGRSYNEQFF. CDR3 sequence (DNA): TGCAGCGTGGATAGCGGGAGATCCTACAATGAGCAGTTCTTC.

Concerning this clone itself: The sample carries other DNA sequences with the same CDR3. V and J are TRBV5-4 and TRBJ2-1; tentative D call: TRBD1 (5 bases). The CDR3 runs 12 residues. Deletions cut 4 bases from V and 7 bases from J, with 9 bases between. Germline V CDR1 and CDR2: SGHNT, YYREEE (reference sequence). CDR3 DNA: TGTGCCAGCAGCCTGCAGGGTAATGAGCAGTTCTTC. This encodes CASSLQGNEQFF.

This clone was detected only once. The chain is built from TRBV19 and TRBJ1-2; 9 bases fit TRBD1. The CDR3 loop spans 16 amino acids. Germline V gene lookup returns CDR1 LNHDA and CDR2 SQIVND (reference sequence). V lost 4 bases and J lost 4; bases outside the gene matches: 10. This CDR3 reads CASSRGQGPRSYGYTF. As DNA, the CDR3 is TGTGCCAGTAGTAGGGGACAGGGCCCACGGAGCTATGGCTACACCTTC.

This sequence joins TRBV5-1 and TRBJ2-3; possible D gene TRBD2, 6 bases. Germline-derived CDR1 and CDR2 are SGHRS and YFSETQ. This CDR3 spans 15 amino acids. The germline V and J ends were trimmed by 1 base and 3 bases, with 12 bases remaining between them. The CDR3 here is CASSLSTGGTDTQYF. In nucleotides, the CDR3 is TGCGCCAGCAGCTTGAGTACAGGAGGGACAGATACGCAGTATTTT. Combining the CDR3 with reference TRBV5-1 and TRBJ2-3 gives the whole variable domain KAGVTQTPRYLIKTRGQQVTLSCSPISGHRSVSWYQQTPGQGLQFLFEYFSETQRNKGNFPGRFSGRQFSNSRSEMNVSTLELGDSALYLCASSLSTGGTDTQYFGPGTRLTVL.

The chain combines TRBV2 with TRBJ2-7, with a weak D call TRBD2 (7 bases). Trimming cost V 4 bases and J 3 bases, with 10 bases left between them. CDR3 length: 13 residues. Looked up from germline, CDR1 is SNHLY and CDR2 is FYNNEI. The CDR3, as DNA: TGTGCCAGCAGTGGGAGGGGGGGCTACGAGCAGTACTTC. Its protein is CASSGRGGYEQYF.

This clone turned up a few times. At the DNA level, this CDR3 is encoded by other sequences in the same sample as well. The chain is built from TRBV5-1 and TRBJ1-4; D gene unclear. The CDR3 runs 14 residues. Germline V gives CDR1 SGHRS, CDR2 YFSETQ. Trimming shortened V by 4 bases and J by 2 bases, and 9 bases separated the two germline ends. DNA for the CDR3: TGCGCCAGCAGCCTAGAAGCGACTAATGAAAAACTGTTTTTT. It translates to CASSLEATNEKLFF.

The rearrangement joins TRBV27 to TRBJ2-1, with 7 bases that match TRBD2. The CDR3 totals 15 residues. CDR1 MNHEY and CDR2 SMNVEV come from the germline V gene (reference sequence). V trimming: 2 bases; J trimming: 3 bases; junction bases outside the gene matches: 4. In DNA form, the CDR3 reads TGTGCCAGCAGTTTAATCGGGAGGAACTACAATGAGCAGTTCTTC. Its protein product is CASSLIGRNYNEQFF.

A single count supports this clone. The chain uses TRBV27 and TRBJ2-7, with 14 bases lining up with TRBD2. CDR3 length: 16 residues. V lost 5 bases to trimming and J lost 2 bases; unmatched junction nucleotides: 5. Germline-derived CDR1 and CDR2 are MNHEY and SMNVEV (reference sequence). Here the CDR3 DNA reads TGTGCCAGCAGTCGGCCGACTAGCGGGGGGGCCTACGAGCAGTACTTC. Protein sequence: CASSRPTSGGAYEQYF.

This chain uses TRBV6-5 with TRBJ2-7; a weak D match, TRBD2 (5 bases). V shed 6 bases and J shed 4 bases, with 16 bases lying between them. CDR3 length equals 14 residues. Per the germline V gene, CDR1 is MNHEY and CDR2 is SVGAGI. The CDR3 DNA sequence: TGTGCCAGCAGCCCTCAATTAACTAGTTACGAGCAGTACTTC. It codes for CASSPQLTSYEQYF.

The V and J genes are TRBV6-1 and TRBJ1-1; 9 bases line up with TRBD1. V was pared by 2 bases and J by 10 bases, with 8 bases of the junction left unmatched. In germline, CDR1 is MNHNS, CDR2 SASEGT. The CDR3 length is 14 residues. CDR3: CASSEFGTGRGAFF. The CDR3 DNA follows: TGTGCCAGCAGTGAATTCGGGACAGGGAGAGGAGCTTTCTTT.

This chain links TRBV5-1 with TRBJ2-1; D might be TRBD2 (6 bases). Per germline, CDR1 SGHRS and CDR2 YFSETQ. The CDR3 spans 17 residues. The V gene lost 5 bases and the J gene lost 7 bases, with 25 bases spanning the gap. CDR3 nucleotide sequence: TGCGCCAGCAGTACCTTGAAGGTAACTAGCTTTTTGAATGAGCAGTTCTTC. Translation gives CASSTLKVTSFLNEQFF.

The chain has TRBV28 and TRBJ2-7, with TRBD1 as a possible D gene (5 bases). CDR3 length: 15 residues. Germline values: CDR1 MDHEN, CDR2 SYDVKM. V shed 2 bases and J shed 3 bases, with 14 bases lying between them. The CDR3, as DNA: TGTGCCAGCAGTTTAGCCCTCTCGGACATCTACGAGCAGTACTTC. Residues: CASSLALSDIYEQYF.

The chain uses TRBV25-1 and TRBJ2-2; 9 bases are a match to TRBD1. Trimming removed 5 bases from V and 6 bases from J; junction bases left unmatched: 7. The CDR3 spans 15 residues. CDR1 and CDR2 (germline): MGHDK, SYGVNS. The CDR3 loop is CASSRRDRDSGELFF. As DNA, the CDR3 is TGTGCCAGCAGTCGCCGGGACAGGGACTCCGGGGAGCTGTTTTTT.

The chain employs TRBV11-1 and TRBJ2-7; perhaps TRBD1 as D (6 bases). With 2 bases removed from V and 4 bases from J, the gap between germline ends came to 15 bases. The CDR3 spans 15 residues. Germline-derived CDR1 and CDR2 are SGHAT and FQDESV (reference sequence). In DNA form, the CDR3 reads TGTGCCAGCAGCTTATTCGGGCAGGGGATTTACGAGCAGTACTTC. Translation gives CASSLFGQGIYEQYF.

The CDR3 sequence: CASSPVAGPYPSAHYEQYF. Here the CDR3 DNA reads TGTGCCAGCTCACCAGTTGCGGGCCCATACCCCTCGGCCCACTACGAGCAGTACTTC. V and J are TRBV18 and TRBJ2-7; perhaps TRBD2 as D (5 bases). CDR3 size: 19 residues. V was trimmed by 2 bases and J by 3 bases, leaving 26 bases between them. CDR1 and CDR2 (germline): KGHSH, LQKENI.

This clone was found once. In DNA, the CDR3 is TGTGCCAGCAGCTTAGGATGGCCCTGGGAAAACACCATATATTTT. This codes for CASSLGWPWENTIYF. This chain connects TRBV11-2 to TRBJ1-3; D is ambiguous. Germline-derived CDR1 and CDR2 are SGHAT and FQNNGV. The V and J ends lost 1 base and 6 bases respectively, with 13 bases between them. The CDR3 loop spans 15 amino acids.

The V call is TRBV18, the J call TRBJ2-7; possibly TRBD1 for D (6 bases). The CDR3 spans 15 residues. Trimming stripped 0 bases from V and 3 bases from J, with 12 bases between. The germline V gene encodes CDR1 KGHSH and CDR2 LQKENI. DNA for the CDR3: TGTGCCAGCTCACCACCAACGGGACACTACTACGAGCAGTACTTC. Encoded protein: CASSPPTGHYYEQYF.

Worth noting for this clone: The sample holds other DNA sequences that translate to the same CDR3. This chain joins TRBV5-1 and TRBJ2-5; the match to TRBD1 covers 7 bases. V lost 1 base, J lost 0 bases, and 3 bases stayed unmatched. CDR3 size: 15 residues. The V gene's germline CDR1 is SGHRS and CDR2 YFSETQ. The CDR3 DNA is TGCGCCAGCAGCTTGCTGGGGACAGACCAAGAGACCCAGTACTTC. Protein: CASSLLGTDQETQYF.

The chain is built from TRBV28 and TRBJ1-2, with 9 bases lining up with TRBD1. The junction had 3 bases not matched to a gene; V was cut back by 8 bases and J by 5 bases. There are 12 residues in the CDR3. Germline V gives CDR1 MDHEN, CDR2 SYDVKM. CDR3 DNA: TGTGCCAGCGGGGACAGGGCTTATGGCTACACCTTC. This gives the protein CASGDRAYGYTF.

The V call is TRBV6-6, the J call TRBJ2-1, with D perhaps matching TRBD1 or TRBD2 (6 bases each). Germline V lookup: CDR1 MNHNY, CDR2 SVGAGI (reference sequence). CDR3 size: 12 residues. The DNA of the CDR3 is TGTGGGATCGGAGGGGGCTACAATGAGCAGTTCTTC. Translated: CGIGGGYNEQFF.